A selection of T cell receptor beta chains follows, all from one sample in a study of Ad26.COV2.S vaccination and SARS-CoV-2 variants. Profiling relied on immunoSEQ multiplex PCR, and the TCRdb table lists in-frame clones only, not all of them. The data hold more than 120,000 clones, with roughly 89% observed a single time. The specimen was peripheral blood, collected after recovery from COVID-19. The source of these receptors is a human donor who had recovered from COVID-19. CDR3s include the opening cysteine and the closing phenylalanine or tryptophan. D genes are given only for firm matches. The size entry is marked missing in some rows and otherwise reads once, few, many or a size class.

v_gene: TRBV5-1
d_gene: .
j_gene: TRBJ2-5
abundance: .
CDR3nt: TGCGCCAGCAGCTTACGGGGCCAAGAGACCCAGTACTTC
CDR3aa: CASSLRGQETQYF

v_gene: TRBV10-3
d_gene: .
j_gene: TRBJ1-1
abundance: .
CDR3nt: TGTGCCATCAGGTGGGCCTCTGGCGACACTGAAGCTTTCTTT
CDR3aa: CAIRWASGDTEAFF

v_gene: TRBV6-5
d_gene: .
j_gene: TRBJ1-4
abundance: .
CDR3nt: TGTGCCAGCACCACAGGGACGGTGGAGGAAAAACTGTTTTTT
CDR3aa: CASTTGTVEEKLFF

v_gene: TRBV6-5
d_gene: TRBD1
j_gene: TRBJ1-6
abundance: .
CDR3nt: TGTGCCAGCAGTAGAACCCGGACAGGTGGCTCACCCCTCCACTTT
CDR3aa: CASSRTRTGGSPLHF

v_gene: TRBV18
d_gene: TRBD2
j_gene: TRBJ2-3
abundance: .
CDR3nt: TGTGCCAGCTACCCGACTAGCGGGGGGCTCCCCTTAGCATTGGATACGCAGTATTTT
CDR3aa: CASYPTSGGLPLALDTQYF

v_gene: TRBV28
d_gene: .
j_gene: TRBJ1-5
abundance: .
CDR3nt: TGTGCCAGCAGTTATAGTAACGGATATCAGCCCCAGCATTTT
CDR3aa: CASSYSNGYQPQHF

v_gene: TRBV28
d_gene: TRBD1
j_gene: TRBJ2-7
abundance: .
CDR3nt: TGTGCCAGCAGTGGGACAGGGACCCTATACGAGCAGTACTTC
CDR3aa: CASSGTGTLYEQYF

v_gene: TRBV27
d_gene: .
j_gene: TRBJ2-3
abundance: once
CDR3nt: TGTGCCAGCAGCAGACACCTTCTTGCAGATACGCAGTATTTT
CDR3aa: CASSRHLLADTQYF

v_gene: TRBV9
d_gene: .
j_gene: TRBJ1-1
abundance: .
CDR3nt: TGTGCCAGCAGCCCTGAGACGGGGCAGATTGAGGCTTTCTTT
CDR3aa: CASSPETGQIEAFF

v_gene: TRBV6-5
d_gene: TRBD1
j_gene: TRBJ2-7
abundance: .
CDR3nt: TGTGCCAGCATTTCGGACAGGCGCGTTGGGCAGTACTTC
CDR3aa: CASISDRRVGQYF

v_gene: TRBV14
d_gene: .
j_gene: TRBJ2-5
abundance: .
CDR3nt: TGTGCCAGCAGCCAAGGGAGGAACCAAGAGACCCAGTACTTC
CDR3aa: CASSQGRNQETQYF

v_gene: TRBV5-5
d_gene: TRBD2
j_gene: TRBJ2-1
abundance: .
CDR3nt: TGTGCCAGCAGCCTACAGGGTAAGCGGGGGGAACCAACCTCCTACAATGAGCAGTTCTTC
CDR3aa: CASSLQGKRGEPTSYNEQFF

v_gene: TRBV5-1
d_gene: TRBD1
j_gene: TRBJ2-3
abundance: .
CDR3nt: TGCGCCAGCAGCTTCCCGGGACAGCCCACAGATACGCAGTATTTT
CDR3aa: CASSFPGQPTDTQYF

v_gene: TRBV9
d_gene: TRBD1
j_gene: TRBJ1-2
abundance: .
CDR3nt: TGTGCCAGCAGCCACCCAGGGACAGGGTATGGCTACACCTTC
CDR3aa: CASSHPGTGYGYTF

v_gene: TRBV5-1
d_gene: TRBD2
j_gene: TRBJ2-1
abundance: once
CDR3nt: TGCGCCAGCAGCTTGGGGCTAGCGGGGGGCGGCTCCTACAATGAGCAGTTCTTC
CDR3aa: CASSLGLAGGGSYNEQFF

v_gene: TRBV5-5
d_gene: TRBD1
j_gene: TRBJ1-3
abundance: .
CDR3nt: TGTGCCAGCAGCCGAGACAGGGGGTTTGGAAACACCATATATTTT
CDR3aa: CASSRDRGFGNTIYF

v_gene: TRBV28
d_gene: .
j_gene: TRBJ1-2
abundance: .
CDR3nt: TGTGCCAGCAGTTTAGACGCCGGGGTGCGCTATGGCTACACCTTC
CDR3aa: CASSLDAGVRYGYTF

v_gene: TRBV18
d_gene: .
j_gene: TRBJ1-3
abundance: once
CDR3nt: TGTGCCAGCTCAACTCAGGACCCCTCTGGAAACACCATATATTTT
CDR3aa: CASSTQDPSGNTIYF

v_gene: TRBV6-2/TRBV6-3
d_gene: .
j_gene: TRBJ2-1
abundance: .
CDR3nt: TGTGCCAGCAGCCTCGACAGCCTAGTGCAGTTCTTC
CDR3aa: CASSLDSLVQFF

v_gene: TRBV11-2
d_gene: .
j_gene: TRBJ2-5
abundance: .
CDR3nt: TGTGCCAGCACTTGGACGACGGCCCAAGAGACCCAGTACTTC
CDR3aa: CASTWTTAQETQYF

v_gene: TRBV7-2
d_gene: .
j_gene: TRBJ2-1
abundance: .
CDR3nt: TGTGCCAGCAGCTTAGGCGTGTCCGGGGGCAATGAGCAGTTCTTC
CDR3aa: CASSLGVSGGNEQFF

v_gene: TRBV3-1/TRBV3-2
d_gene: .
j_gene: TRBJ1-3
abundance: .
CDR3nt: TGTGCCAGCAGCCCCCGGGACCTCGGAAACACCATATATTTT
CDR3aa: CASSPRDLGNTIYF

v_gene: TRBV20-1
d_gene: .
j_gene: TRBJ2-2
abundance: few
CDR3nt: TGCAGTGCTAGTGGTGGACGGGCGAACACCGGGGAGCTGTTTTTT
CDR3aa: CSASGGRANTGELFF